This T cell receptor (beta chain) emerged from a study of blood T cell repertoires in COVID-19. Turning to the study itself: Acute and convalescent COVID-19 samples came from the United States, Italy and Spain. PBMCs, B-cell-depleted T cells, or T cells provided the cDNA or gDNA that made up the material.

Source study methods: From reference gene primer amplification, estimates of nucleated cell counts were derived. Profiling relied on immunoSEQ multiplex PCR, and the TCRdb table lists in-frame clones only, not all of them. V, J and clone size derive from that table, while D and trimming were established from the DNA sequence. The sample holds 56,000 or so clones; less than 90% are singletons and the top ten take around 2.5%. From germline, CDR1 is SGHRS and CDR2 YFSETQ. Losses at the gene ends were 4 bases for V and 0 bases for J; bases not matched to a gene: 1. CDR3 length: 14 residues. This chain uses TRBV5-1 with TRBJ1-3; 7 bases align to TRBD1. The sample was peripheral blood. This receptor was obtained from a man between 50 and 59 years old with acute or convalescent COVID-19. The CDR3 sequence: CASSRDSSGNTIYF. DNA for the CDR3: TGCGCCAGCAGCAGGGACAGCTCTGGAAACACCATATATTTT.